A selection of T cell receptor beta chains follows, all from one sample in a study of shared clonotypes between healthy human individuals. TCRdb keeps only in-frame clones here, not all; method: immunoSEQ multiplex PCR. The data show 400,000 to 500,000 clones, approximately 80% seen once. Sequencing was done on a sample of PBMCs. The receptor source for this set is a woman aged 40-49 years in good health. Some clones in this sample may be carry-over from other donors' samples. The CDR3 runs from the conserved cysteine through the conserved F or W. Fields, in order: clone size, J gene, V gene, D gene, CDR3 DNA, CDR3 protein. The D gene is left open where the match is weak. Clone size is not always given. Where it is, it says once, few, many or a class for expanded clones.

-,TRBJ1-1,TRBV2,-,TGTGCCAGCAGGTGGACAGCCGAAGCTTTCTTT,CASRWTAEAFF
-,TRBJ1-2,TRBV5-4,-,TGTGCCAGCAGCTTGGTGGGGGATTTTGGCTACACCTTC,CASSLVGDFGYTF
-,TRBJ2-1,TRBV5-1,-,TGCGCCAGCAGCTTGGGGGCCCTCAGCGATGAGCAGTTCTTC,CASSLGALSDEQFF
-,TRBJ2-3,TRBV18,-,TGTGCCAGCTCACCACCCGTACGAGATACGCAGTATTTT,CASSPPVRDTQYF
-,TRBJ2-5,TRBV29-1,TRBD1,TGCAGCGCTGACTCAGGGGGCATCAGAGAGACCCAGTACTTC,CSADSGGIRETQYF
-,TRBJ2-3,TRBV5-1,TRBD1,TGCGCCAGCAGCTTCCGACAGGGAAGGGATACGCAGTATTTT,CASSFRQGRDTQYF
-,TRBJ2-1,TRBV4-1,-,TGCGCCAGCAGCCAAAGTCCCGGACTACTATACAATGAGCAGTTCTTC,CASSQSPGLLYNEQFF
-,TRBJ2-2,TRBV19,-,TGTGCCAGTAGTAAACAGGTGAACACCGGGGAGCTGTTTTTT,CASSKQVNTGELFF
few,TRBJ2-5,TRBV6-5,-,TGTGCCAGCAGTTACTCAGGAGGACGGGGGCAAGAGACCCAGTACTTC,CASSYSGGRGQETQYF
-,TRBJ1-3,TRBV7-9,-,TGTGCCAGCAGCGATAACAGGGCCGCTGGAAACACCATATATTTT,CASSDNRAAGNTIYF
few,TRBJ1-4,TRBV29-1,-,TGCAGCGTTGGCGGCGGGAATGAAAAACTGTTTTTT,CSVGGGNEKLFF
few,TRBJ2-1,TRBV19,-,TGTGCCAGTAGTATAGTTGCGGGTAACGATCAGTTCTTC,CASSIVAGNDQFF
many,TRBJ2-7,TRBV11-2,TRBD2,TGTGCCAGCAGCTTTAGCGGGGGTGCCCTCGAGCAGTACTTC,CASSFSGGALEQYF